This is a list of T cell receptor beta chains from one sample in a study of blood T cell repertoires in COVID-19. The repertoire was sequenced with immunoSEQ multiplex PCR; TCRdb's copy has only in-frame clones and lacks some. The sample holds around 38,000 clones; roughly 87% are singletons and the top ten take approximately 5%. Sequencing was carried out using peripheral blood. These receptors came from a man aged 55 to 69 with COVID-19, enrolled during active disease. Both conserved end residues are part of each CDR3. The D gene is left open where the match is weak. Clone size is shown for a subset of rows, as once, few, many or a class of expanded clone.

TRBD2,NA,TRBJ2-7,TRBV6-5,TGTGCCAGCAGGGGACTAGCAGCCTACGAGCAGTACTTC,CASRGLAAYEQYF
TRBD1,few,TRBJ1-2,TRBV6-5,TGTGCCACCACAGGGGGCTCTCACTATGGCTACACCTTC,CATTGGSHYGYTF
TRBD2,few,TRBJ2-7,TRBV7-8,TGTGCCAGCAGCACCCCCAGGGGGGCTAGCGGGAGTCAAGCCTACGAGCAGTACTTC,CASSTPRGASGSQAYEQYF
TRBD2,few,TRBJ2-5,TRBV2,TGTGCCAGCAGTGAAGGGACTAGCGGGAGTACCGAGACCCAGTACTTC,CASSEGTSGSTETQYF
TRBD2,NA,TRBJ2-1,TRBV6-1,TGTGCCAGCAGTGAAGCAGGCGGGAGGCATGAGCAGTTCTTC,CASSEAGGRHEQFF
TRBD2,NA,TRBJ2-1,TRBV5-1,TGCGCCAGCACCCTGTCTAGCGGATTTTACAATGAGCAGTTCTTC,CASTLSSGFYNEQFF
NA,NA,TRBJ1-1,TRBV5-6,TGTGCCAGCAGCTGGGGCGGGGGGTCCGAGGAAGCTTTCTTT,CASSWGGGSEEAFF
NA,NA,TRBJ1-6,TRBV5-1,TGCGCCAGCAGTCAAGACAATTTTATCTCCAATTCACCCCTCCACTTT,CASSQDNFISNSPLHF
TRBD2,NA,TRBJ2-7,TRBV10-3,TGTGCCATCAGGTCCGGGACTAGCGGTACCTACGAGCAGTACTTC,CAIRSGTSGTYEQYF
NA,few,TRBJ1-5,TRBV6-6,TGTGCCAGCAGTTCGGGTGAACAGCCCCAGCATTTT,CASSSGEQPQHF